The 11 T cell receptor beta chains below come from one sample, sequenced in a study of blood T cell repertoires in COVID-19. Sequencing used immunoSEQ multiplex PCR; TCRdb keeps in-frame clones, though not all of them. The sample lists about 92,000 clones, around three quarters occurring once. The specimen sequenced was peripheral blood. These receptors were taken from a woman in her sixties or seventies in a cohort sampled during active or convalescent COVID-19.

This clone has only one observation. This sequence joins TRBV7-8 and TRBJ1-1; tentatively, D is TRBD1 (5 bases). Germline lookup yields CDR1 SGHVS and CDR2 FQNEAQ. The CDR3 extends over 12 amino acids. Trimming took 4 bases from V and 6 from J, leaving 9 bases between them. CDR3 region: CASSSLGAEAFF. The CDR3 DNA sequence: TGTGCCAGCAGCTCGCTAGGGGCTGAAGCTTTCTTT.

This chain uses TRBV7-9 with TRBJ2-2, with 10 bases matching TRBD1. CDR3 length: 18 residues. Trimming at V came to 1 base and at J to 0 bases, leaving 5 bases not matched to a gene. The germline CDR1 and CDR2 sequences are SEHNR and FQNEAQ (reference sequence). CDR3 bases: TGTGCCAGCAGCTTAGGGATTGGGACAGGGGCGAACACCGGGGAGCTGTTTTTT. Protein: CASSLGIGTGANTGELFF.

This chain links TRBV30 with TRBJ2-5; 12 bases agree with TRBD1. V lost 3 bases, J lost 5 bases, and 13 bases stayed unmatched. Germline V CDR1 and CDR2: GTSNPN, SVGIG (reference sequence). The CDR3 consists of 17 residues. CDR3: CAWSHGTGTGGRETQYF. CDR3 nucleotide sequence: TGTGCCTGGAGCCACGGAACCGGGACAGGGGGCCGTGAGACCCAGTACTTC.

This sequence joins TRBV2 and TRBJ1-5; D remains unclear. This CDR3 has 14 residues. Deletions cut 4 bases from V and 4 bases from J, with 11 bases between. The germline CDR1 and CDR2 sequences are SNHLY and FYNNEI. CDR3 in DNA: TGTGCCAGCAGTGTCCTACCAGCGAATCAGCCCCAGCATTTT. Residues: CASSVLPANQPQHF.

Only one count was recorded for this clone. Other nucleotide sequences in the sample specify the same CDR3. The rearrangement joins TRBV19 to TRBJ1-6; the D gene is possibly TRBD1 (6 bases). CDR1 and CDR2 from the germline V gene are LNHDA and SQIVND (reference sequence). This CDR3 spans 14 amino acids. The V end lost 0 bases, the J end lost 6 bases, and 6 bases lay between the germline ends. The CDR3 DNA follows: TGTGCCAGTAGTATAGACAGGGGTAATTCACCCCTCCACTTT. Protein: CASSIDRGNSPLHF. Variable domain in full (rest from reference TRBV19 and TRBJ1-6): DGGITQSPKYLFRKEGQNVTLSCEQNLNHDAMYWYRQDPGQGLRLIYYSQIVNDFQKGDIAEGYSVSREKKESFPLTVTSAQKNPTAFYLCASSIDRGNSPLHFGNGTRLTVT.

The rearrangement joins TRBV24-1 to TRBJ2-5; 9 bases are a match to TRBD1. CDR1 KGHDR and CDR2 SFDVKD come from the germline V gene. The CDR3 contains 16 residues. With V trimmed by 1 base and J by 3 bases, 5 bases remained unmatched. The CDR3 loop is CATSDFPRTGEETQYF. DNA for the CDR3: TGTGCCACCAGTGATTTCCCTCGGACAGGGGAAGAGACCCAGTACTTC.

The rearrangement joins TRBV5-1 to TRBJ2-7; weak D call: TRBD1 (6 bases). Trimming stripped 0 bases from V and 2 bases from J, with 21 bases between. The CDR3 is made up of 18 amino acids. Germline V gene sequence: CDR1 SGHRS, CDR2 YFSETQ. The CDR3 protein is CASSLGPLDRDTPYEQYF. CDR3 sequence (DNA): TGCGCCAGCAGCTTGGGGCCCCTCGACCGGGACACCCCCTACGAGCAGTACTTC. Full variable domain (remainder filled in from reference TRBV5-1 and TRBJ2-7): KAGVTQTPRYLIKTRGQQVTLSCSPISGHRSVSWYQQTPGQGLQFLFEYFSETQRNKGNFPGRFSGRQFSNSRSEMNVSTLELGDSALYLCASSLGPLDRDTPYEQYFGPGTRLTVT.

The rearrangement uses TRBV28 and TRBJ1-1; D possibly corresponds to TRBD1 (5 bases). This CDR3 is 14 amino acids long. V was trimmed by 5 bases and J by 3 bases, leaving 13 bases between them. The germline V gene encodes CDR1 MDHEN and CDR2 SYDVKM. CDR3 nucleotides: TGTGCCAGCAGTGGGCTTGGGGCTGACACTGAAGCTTTCTTT. Residues: CASSGLGADTEAFF.

V and J are TRBV30 and TRBJ1-1, with D unresolved. V lost 3 bases and J lost 0, with 8 bases in between. From germline, CDR1 is GTSNPN and CDR2 SVGIG (reference sequence). The CDR3 sequence is 13 residues long. For the CDR3, the DNA is TGTGCCTGGAGCTTGCAGATGAACACTGAAGCTTTCTTT. Translation gives CAWSLQMNTEAFF.

The V gene is TRBV27, the J gene TRBJ2-7, with D tentatively TRBD2 (5 bases). Germline V CDR1 and CDR2: MNHEY, SMNVEV (reference sequence). The length of the CDR3 is 15 residues. Trimming stripped 3 bases from V and 0 bases from J, with 12 bases between. CDR3 sequence: CASSFTSRGSYEQYF. The CDR3 nucleotides are TGTGCCAGCAGTTTCACTTCTCGGGGCTCCTACGAGCAGTACTTC.

The chain uses TRBV3-1 (or the pseudogene TRBV3-2) and TRBJ1-5; no definite D call. CDR1 and CDR2 (germline): LGHDT, YNNKEL (reference sequence). CDR3 size: 16 residues. Trimming pared 3 bases from V and 4 bases from J, leaving 16 bases between. The CDR3 DNA reads TGTGCCAGCAGCCACCCCCGTGGGAGGGCGAATCAGCCCCAGCATTTT. Protein sequence: CASSHPRGRANQPQHF.